Detailed here is one T cell receptor (beta chain). What it recognizes is unknown. These data are taken from a study of OX40 agonist ivuxolimab in advanced cancers. Study context: Two cutaneous melanoma patients and one hepatocellular carcinoma patient, three in all, had partial responses.

The study's findings and limits: CD4+ and CD8+ blood T cells expanded clonally by week 6 at 0.1 to 3.0 mg/kg. Mean expanded clone counts were higher in CD8+ than CD4+ T cells.

The germline V and J ends were trimmed by 6 bases and 1 base, with 12 bases remaining between them. The CDR3 runs to 15 residues. The V gene's germline CDR1 is LGHNT and CDR2 FRNRAP. Autoimmune disease history or systemic immunosuppression led to patients being barred. Using immunoSEQ multiplex PCR, the repertoire was profiled, and TCRdb retains in-frame clones only, with some absent. In the table there are about 43,000 clones, 80% of which are singletons. The genes are TRBV12-5 and TRBJ2-2; maybe TRBD1 (6 bases). This specimen was CD4+ or CD8+ T cells sorted from blood, taken in a trial of the OX40 agonist ivuxolimab. The receptor's source is an adult with an advanced solid tumor such as melanoma, head and neck, liver or kidney cancer. DNA of the CDR3: TGTGCTAGTGGCAGCGGACAGCTGAACACCGGGGAGCTGTTTTTT. Translated, it gives CASGSGQLNTGELFF.